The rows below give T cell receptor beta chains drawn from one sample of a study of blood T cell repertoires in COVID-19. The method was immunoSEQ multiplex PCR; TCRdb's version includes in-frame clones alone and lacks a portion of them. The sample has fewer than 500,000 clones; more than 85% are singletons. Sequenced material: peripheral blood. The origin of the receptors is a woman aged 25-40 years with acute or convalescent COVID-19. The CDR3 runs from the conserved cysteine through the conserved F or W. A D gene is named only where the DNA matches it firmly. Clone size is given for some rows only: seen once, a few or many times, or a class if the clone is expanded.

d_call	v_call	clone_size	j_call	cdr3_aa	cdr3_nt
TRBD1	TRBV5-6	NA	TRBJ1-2	CASSPPGTGLYGYTF	TGTGCCAGCAGCCCGCCGGGGACAGGACTCTATGGCTACACCTTC
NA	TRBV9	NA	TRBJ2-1	CASSVAPGFNEQFF	TGTGCCAGCAGCGTAGCTCCCGGGTTCAATGAGCAGTTCTTC
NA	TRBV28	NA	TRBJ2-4	CASSPHLSYLAKNIQYF	TGTGCCAGCAGCCCTCACTTAAGTTACCTAGCCAAAAACATTCAGTACTTC
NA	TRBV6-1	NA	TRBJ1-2	CASSDLGYTF	TGTGCCAGCAGTGACCTCGGCTACACCTTC
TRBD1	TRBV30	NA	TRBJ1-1	CAWSGQGILSATEAFF	TGTGCCTGGAGTGGACAGGGTATCCTCTCGGCCACTGAAGCTTTCTTT
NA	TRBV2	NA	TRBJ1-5	CASSDPRDTDSNQPQHF	TGTGCCAGCAGTGACCCCCGGGACACTGATAGCAATCAGCCCCAGCATTTT
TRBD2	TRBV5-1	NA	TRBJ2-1	CASSILAGEYNEQFF	TGCGCCAGCAGCATTCTAGCGGGGGAGTACAATGAGCAGTTCTTC
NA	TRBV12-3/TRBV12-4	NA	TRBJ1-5	CASTWTGNQPQHF	TGTGCCAGCACCTGGACAGGCAATCAGCCCCAGCATTTT
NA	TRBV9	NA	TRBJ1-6	CASSPSGQAGSPLHF	TGTGCCAGCAGCCCCTCCGGACAAGCAGGGTCACCCCTCCACTTT
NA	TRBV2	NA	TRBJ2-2	CASKEGLAGELFF	TGTGCCAGCAAAGAGGGTCTCGCCGGGGAGCTGTTTTTT
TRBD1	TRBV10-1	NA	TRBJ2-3	CASSEGQGAHTQYF	TGCGCCAGCAGTGAGGGACAGGGGGCCCATACGCAGTATTTT
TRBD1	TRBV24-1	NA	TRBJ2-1	CATSDPDRTYNEQFF	TGTGCCACCAGTGATCCGGACAGGACCTACAATGAGCAGTTCTTC
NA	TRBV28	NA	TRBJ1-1	CASSSGVGTEAFF	TGTGCCAGCAGCTCAGGGGTAGGCACTGAAGCTTTCTTT
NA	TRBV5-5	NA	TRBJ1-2	CASSVSTIYGYTF	TGTGCCAGCAGCGTATCAACAATCTATGGCTACACCTTC
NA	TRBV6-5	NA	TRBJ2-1	CASSYSPSSVYNEQFF	TGTGCCAGCAGTTACTCACCCTCCAGCGTTTACAATGAGCAGTTCTTC
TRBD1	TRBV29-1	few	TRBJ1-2	CSSGQGSTGYGYTF	TGCAGCTCTGGACAGGGTAGTACGGGCTATGGCTACACCTTC
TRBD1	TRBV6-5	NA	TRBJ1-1	CASSYTNRGSNTEAFF	TGTGCCAGCAGTTACACAAACAGGGGATCGAACACTGAAGCTTTCTTT
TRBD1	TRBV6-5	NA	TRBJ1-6	CASSYSTGGRNSPLHF	TGTGCCAGCAGTTACTCGACAGGGGGTAGGAATTCACCCCTCCACTTT
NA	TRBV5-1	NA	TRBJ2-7	CASSLYWTGIYEQYF	TGCGCCAGCAGCTTGTACTGGACGGGGATATACGAGCAGTACTTC
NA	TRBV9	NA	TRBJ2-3	CASSGSRTDTQYF	TGTGCCAGCAGCGGATCTAGGACAGATACGCAGTATTTT
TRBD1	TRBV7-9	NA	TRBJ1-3	CASSSTGTGEPGYF	TGTGCCAGCAGCTCAACCGGGACAGGTGAACCAGGATATTTT
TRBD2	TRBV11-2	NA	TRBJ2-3	CASSLERGYDTQYF	TGTGCCAGCAGCTTGGAGCGGGGTTATGATACGCAGTATTTT
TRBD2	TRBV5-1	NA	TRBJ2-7	CASSSISGGAYEQYF	TGCGCCAGCAGCTCGATTAGCGGGGGGGCGTACGAGCAGTACTTC
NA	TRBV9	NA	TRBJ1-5	CASSVGGSNQPQHF	TGTGCCAGCAGCGTAGGCGGAAGCAATCAGCCCCAGCATTTT
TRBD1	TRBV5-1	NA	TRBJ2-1	CASRLTGDLYNEQFF	TGCGCCAGCAGGCTGACAGGGGACCTGTACAATGAGCAGTTCTTC
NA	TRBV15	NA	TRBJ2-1	CATSRVGGAYNEQFF	TGTGCCACCAGCAGAGTTGGGGGCGCCTACAATGAGCAGTTCTTC
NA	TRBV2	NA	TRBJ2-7	CASSKDSLTYEQYF	TGTGCCAGCAGCAAGGACAGCCTCACCTACGAGCAGTACTTC
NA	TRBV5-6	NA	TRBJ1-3	CASPGEAGNTIYF	TGTGCCAGCCCTGGAGAGGCAGGGAACACCATATATTTT
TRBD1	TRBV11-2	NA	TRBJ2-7	CASSVEAGTGGDEQYF	TGTGCCAGCAGCGTAGAGGCCGGGACAGGGGGAGACGAGCAGTACTTC
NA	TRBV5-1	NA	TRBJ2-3	CASSLAPDTDTDTQYF	TGCGCCAGCAGCTTGGCTCCAGATACCGACACAGATACGCAGTATTTT
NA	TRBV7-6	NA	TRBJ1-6	CASTLRENSPLHF	TGTGCCAGCACCCTACGGGAAAATTCACCCCTCCACTTT
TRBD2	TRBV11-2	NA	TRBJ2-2	CASSLWTSGGAPGELFF	TGTGCCAGCAGCTTATGGACTAGCGGGGGGGCCCCCGGGGAGCTGTTTTTT
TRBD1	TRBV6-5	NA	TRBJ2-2	CASSYVGTGPTGELFF	TGTGCCAGCAGTTACGTAGGGACAGGGCCCACCGGGGAGCTGTTTTTT
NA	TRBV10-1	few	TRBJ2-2	CASRGTGTGELFF	TGCGCCAGCAGGGGCACGGGGACCGGGGAGCTGTTTTTT
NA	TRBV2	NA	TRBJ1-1	CASKSQSGNTEAFF	TGTGCCAGCAAGTCTCAGTCAGGGAACACTGAAGCTTTCTTT
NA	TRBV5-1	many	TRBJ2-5	CASSLGATVTEQATQYF	TGCGCCAGCAGCTTGGGTGCGACAGTCACTGAGCAAGCGACCCAGTACTTC
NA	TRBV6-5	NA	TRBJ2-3	CASSYGGAGGDTQYF	TGTGCCAGCAGTTACGGGGGGGCCGGGGGCGATACGCAGTATTTT
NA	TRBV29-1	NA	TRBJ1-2	CSVVIPGGYTF	TGCAGCGTTGTGATTCCGGGTGGCTACACCTTC
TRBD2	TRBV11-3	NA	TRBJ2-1	CASSWKRGPSDEQFF	TGTGCCAGCAGCTGGAAGCGGGGACCCTCAGATGAGCAGTTCTTC
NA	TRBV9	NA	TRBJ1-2	CASSAGTIYGYTF	TGTGCCAGCAGCGCTGGTACTATCTATGGCTACACCTTC
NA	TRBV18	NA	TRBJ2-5	CASSRVLQETQYF	TGTGCCAGCTCACGTGTCCTTCAAGAGACCCAGTACTTC
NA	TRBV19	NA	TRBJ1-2	CASSIGAGENGYTF	TGTGCCAGTAGTATAGGAGCAGGGGAGAATGGCTACACCTTC
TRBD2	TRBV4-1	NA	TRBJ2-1	CASSQLSGGRNEQFF	TGCGCCAGCAGCCAACTAAGCGGGGGACGAAATGAGCAGTTCTTC
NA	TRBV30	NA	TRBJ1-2	CAWSGWADPLHQNADNYGYTF	TGTGCCTGGAGTGGGTGGGCAGACCCACTCCACCAGAACGCAGATAACTATGGCTACACCTTC
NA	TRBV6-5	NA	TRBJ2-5	CASKGTRYQETQYF	TGTGCCAGCAAGGGGACAAGGTACCAAGAGACCCAGTACTTC
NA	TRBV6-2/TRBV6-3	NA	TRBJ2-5	CASSYDYPRETQYF	TGTGCCAGCAGTTACGACTACCCACGAGAGACCCAGTACTTC
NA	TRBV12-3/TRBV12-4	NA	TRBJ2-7	CASSLARDEQYF	TGTGCCAGCAGTTTAGCCAGGGACGAGCAGTACTTC
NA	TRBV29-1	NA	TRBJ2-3	CSVDGETDTQYF	TGCAGCGTTGACGGAGAGACAGATACGCAGTATTTT
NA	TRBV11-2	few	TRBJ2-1	CASSLLLNNEQFF	TGTGCCAGCAGCTTATTACTGAACAATGAGCAGTTCTTC
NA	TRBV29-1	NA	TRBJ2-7	CSVASTGGGYEQYF	TGCAGCGTCGCTTCTACAGGGGGGGGTTACGAGCAGTACTTC
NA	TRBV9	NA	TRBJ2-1	CASAQKNNEQFF	TGTGCCAGCGCCCAGAAGAACAATGAGCAGTTCTTC
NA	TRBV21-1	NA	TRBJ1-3	CASSRQGGGNTIYF	TGTGCCAGCAGCCGACAGGGGGGCGGAAACACCATATATTTT
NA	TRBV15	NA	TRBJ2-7	CATGSSYEQYF	TGTGCCACCGGGAGCTCCTACGAGCAGTACTTC
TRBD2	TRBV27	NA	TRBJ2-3	CASSLGDYLKTDTQYF	TGTGCCAGCAGCCTGGGGGACTACCTCAAAACAGATACGCAGTATTTT
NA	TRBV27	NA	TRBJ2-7	CASSPGTFPYEQYF	TGTGCCAGCAGTCCCGGGACATTCCCCTACGAGCAGTACTTC
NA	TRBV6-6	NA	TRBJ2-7	CASSYDGTTYEQYF	TGTGCCAGCAGTTACGACGGGACAACATACGAGCAGTACTTC
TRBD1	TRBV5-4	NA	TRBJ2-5	CASSLQGAGETQYF	TGTGCCAGCAGCTTACAGGGGGCCGGAGAGACCCAGTACTTC
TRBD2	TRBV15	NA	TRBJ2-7	CATSRASGGEADEQYF	TGTGCCACCAGCAGAGCTAGCGGGGGGGAGGCCGACGAGCAGTACTTC
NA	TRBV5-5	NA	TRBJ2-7	CASSLGGTDLYEQYF	TGTGCCAGCAGCTTAGGCGGGACCGACCTCTACGAGCAGTACTTC